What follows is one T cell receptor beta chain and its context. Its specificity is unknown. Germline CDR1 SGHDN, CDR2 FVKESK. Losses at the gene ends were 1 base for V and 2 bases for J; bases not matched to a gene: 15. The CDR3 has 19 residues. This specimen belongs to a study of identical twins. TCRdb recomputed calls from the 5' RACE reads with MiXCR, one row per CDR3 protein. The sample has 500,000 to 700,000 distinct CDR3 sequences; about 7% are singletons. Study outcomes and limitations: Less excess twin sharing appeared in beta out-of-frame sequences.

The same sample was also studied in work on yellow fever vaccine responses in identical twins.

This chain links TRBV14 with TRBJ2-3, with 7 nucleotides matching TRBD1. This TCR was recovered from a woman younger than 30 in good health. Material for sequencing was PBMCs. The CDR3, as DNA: TGTGCCAGCAGCCAAGGACAGGGATGGCCGAATTGGGCCACAGATACGCAGTATTTT. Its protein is CASSQGQGWPNWATDTQYF.